Below, one T cell receptor beta chain is given with its context. This specimen belongs to a study of blood T cell repertoires in COVID-19. Study as a whole: Samples representing acute and convalescent COVID-19 were sourced from the United States, Italy and Spain.

Trimming left V 0 bases short and J 4 bases short, with 10 bases between. CDR3 length equals 14 residues. Per the germline V gene, CDR1 is SGHDT and CDR2 is YYEEEE. Data came from immunoSEQ multiplex PCR; TCRdb stores just in-frame clones and leaves some out. This table has 430,000 or so clones, over 75% appearing once. Participants' own reports of clinical history determined their cohort assignment. Cohort 3 donors counted as recovered after two negative PCRs, clearance, or resolved symptoms. The V and J genes are TRBV5-6 and TRBJ1-2; D remains ambiguous. Sequencing was carried out using PBMCs or T cells enriched from blood (not recorded which). The receptor comes from a middle-aged woman who had recovered from COVID-19. The CDR3 nucleotides are TGTGCCAGCAGCTTGGGCACCGCAGTCTATGGCTACACCTTC. It translates to CASSLGTAVYGYTF.